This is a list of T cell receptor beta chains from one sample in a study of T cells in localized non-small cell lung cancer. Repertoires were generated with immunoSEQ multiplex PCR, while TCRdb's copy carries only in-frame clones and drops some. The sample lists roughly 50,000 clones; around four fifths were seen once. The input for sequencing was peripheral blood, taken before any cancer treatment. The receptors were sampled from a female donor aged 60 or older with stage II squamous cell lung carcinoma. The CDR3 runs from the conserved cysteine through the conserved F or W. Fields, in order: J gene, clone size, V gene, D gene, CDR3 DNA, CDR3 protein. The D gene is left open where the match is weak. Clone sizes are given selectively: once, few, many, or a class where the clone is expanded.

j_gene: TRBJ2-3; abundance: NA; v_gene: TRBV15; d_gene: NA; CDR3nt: TGTGCCACCAGCAGAGTGGGGGATACGCAGTATTTT; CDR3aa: CATSRVGDTQYF
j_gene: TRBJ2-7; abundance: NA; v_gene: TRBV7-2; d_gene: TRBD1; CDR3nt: TGTGCCAGCAGCTCGGACAGGGTCTACGAGCAGTACTTC; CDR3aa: CASSSDRVYEQYF
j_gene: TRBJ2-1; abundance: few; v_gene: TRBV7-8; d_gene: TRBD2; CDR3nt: TGTGCCAGCAGCTACGGCGGAGCGGGGGGCCTCAACACCTACAATGAGCAGTTCTTC; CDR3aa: CASSYGGAGGLNTYNEQFF
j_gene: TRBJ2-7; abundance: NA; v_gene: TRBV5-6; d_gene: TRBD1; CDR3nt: TGTGCCAGCAGCGGGGACAGGGGCGACGAGCAGTACTTC; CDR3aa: CASSGDRGDEQYF
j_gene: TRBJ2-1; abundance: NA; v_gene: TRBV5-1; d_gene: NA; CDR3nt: TGCGCCAGCAGCCCGGGTTACAATGAGCAGTTCTTC; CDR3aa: CASSPGYNEQFF
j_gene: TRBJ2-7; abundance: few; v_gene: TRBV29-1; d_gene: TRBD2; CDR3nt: TGCAGCGTTATTGGGACTAGCCACGAGCAGTACTTC; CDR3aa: CSVIGTSHEQYF
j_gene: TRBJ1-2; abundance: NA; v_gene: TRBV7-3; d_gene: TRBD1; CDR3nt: TGTGCCAGCAGCCCTACCCCGACAGGGGAGAATGGCTACACCTTC; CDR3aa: CASSPTPTGENGYTF
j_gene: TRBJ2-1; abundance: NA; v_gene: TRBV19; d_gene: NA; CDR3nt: TGTGCCAGTAGTATTGCAGATGAGCAGTTCTTC; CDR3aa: CASSIADEQFF
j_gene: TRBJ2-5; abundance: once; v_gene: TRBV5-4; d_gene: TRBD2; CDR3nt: TGTGCCAGCAGCTTGGGGACTAGCGGGGGCCGACAAGAGACCCAGTACTTC; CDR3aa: CASSLGTSGGRQETQYF
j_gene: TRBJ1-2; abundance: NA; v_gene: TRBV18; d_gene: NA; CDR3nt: TGTGCCAGCTCATCCGACACCGCCTGGGGCTATGGCTACACCTTC; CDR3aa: CASSSDTAWGYGYTF
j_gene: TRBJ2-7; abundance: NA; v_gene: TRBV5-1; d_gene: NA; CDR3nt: TGCGCCAGCAGCCCAGTCCCCACAGTGTTGGGCGACGAGCAGTACTTC; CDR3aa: CASSPVPTVLGDEQYF
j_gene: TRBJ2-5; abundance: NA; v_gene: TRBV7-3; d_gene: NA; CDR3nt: TGTGCCAGCAGCTTAACAGGACAGCAAGAGACCCAGTACTTC; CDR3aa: CASSLTGQQETQYF
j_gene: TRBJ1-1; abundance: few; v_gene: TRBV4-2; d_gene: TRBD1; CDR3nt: TGTGCCAGCAGCCAGACGGGACAGGGGAGGGGTGAAGCTTTCTTT; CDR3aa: CASSQTGQGRGEAFF
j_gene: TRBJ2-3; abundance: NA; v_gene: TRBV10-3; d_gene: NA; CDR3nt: TGTGCCATCAGTCGGGGTCCTCCTGGGAGCACAGATACGCAGTATTTT; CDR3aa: CAISRGPPGSTDTQYF
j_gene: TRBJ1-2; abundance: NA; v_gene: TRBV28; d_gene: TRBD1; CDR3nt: TGTGCCAGCAGGCGACTCGACAGGGGAGATGGCTACACCTTC; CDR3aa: CASRRLDRGDGYTF
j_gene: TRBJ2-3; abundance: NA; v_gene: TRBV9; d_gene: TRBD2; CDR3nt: TGTGCCAGCAGCGTACCGTCTAGCGGGGGGGTCACAGATACGCAGTATTTT; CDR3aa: CASSVPSSGGVTDTQYF
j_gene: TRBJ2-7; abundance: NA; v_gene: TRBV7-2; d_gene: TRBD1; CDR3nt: TGTGCCAGCAGCTTAGGTGTCAGGGGGCGGAACGAGCAGTACTTC; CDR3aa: CASSLGVRGRNEQYF
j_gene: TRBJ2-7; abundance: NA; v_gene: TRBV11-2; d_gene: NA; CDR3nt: TGTGCCAGCAGCTCCAGAGGACGCAGGATCGGAAGTGGCGAGCAGTACTTC; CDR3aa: CASSSRGRRIGSGEQYF
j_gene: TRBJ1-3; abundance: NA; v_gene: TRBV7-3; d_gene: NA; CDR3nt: TGTGCCAGCAGCTTAGAACAGCGTGGAAACACCATATATTTT; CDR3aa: CASSLEQRGNTIYF
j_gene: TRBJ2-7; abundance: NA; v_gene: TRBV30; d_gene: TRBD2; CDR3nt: TGTGCCTGGAGCGAGCGGGGGTGGCACGAGCAGTACTTC; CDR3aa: CAWSERGWHEQYF
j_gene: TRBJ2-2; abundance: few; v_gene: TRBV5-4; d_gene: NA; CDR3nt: TGTGCCAGCAGCTTGGATCGATTCGCGCGGACCGGGGAGCTGTTTTTT; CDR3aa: CASSLDRFARTGELFF
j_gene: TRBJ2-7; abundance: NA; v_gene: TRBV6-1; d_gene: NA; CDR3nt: TGTGCCAGCACATTGGGGTCAGCTACGCCCTACGAGCAGTACTTC; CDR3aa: CASTLGSATPYEQYF
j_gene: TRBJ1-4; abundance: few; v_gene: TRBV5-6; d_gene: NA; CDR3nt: TGTGCCAGCAGCTTGGCCGGGGATACGACTAATGAAAAACTGTTTTTT; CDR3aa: CASSLAGDTTNEKLFF
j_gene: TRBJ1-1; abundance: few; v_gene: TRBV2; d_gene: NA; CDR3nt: TGTGCCAGCACCGAAGGGCTCCAGAACACTGAAGCTTTCTTT; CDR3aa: CASTEGLQNTEAFF
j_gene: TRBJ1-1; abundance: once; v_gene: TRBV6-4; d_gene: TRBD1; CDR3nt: TGTGCCAGCAGTGAGGACAGGGAGACTGAAGCTTTCTTT; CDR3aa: CASSEDRETEAFF